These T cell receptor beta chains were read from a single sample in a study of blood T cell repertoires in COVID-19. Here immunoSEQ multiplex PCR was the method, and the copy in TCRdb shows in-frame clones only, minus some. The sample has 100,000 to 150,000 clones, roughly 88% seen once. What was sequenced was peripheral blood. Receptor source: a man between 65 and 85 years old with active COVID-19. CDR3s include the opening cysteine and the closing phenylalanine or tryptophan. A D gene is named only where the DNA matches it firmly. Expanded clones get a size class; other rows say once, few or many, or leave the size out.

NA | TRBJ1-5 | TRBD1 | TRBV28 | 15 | TGTGCCAGCAGGTACGGACAGGCCAGTACTCAGCCCCAGCATTTT | CASRYGQASTQPQHF
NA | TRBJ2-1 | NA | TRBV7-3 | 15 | TGTGCCAGCAGCTTAAGGGCTAGCGCTAACAATGAGCAGTTCTTC | CASSLRASANNEQFF
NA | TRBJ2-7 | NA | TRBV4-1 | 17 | TGCGCCAGCAGCCAATTGGTGACAGGAGCCTCTCCCTACGAGCAGTACTTC | CASSQLVTGASPYEQYF
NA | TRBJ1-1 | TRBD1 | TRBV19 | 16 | TGTGCCAGTAGTATCCGGGACAGGGTTCAGAACACTGAAGCTTTCTTT | CASSIRDRVQNTEAFF
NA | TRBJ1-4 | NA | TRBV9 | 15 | TGTGCCAGCAGCTCAGTCGGGGGGCCCGGTGAAAAACTGTTTTTT | CASSSVGGPGEKLFF
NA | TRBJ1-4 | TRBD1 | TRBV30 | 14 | TGTGCCTGGAGTGATGGACAGGGGAATGAAAAACTGTTTTTT | CAWSDGQGNEKLFF
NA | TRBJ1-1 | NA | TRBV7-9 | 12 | TGTGCCAGCAACGGACAGCACACTGAAGCTTTCTTT | CASNGQHTEAFF
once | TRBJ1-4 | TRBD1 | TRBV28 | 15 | TGTGCCAGCACATCGGCGGGACAGGGAGGCGAAAAACTGTTTTTT | CASTSAGQGGEKLFF
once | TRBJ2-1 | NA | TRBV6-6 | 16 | TGTGCTTCCAGTTACCCCCTTACGGGTAATAACAATGAGCAGTTCTTC | CASSYPLTGNNNEQFF
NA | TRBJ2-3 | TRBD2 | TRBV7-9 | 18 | TGTGCCAGCAGCCCAACTCCGGGACTAGCGGGAGAACCAGATACGCAGTATTTT | CASSPTPGLAGEPDTQYF
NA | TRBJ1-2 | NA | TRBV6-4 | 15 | TGTGCCAGCAGTGACGACGGGTTTAGAGGCTATGGCTACACCTTC | CASSDDGFRGYGYTF
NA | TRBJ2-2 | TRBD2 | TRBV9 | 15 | TGTGCCAGCACCAGACTAGCCGCGAACACCGGGGAGCTGTTTTTT | CASTRLAANTGELFF
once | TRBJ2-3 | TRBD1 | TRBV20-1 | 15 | TGCAGTGCTAGTCGGACAGGGGGTGCATCAGATACGCAGTATTTT | CSASRTGGASDTQYF
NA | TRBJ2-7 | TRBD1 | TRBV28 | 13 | TGTGCCAGCAGAGGGACAGTCCCCTACGAGCAGTACTTC | CASRGTVPYEQYF
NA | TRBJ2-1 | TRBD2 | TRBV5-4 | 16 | TGTGCCAGCAGCTCGGGACTAGCGGGAGGTAACAATGAGCAGTTCTTC | CASSSGLAGGNNEQFF
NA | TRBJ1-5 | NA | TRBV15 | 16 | TGTGCCACCAGCAGAGATCCGGGGGGGGCGGTTCAGCCCCAGCATTTT | CATSRDPGGAVQPQHF
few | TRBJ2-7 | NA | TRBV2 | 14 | TGTGCCAGCGGTAAGCGGGGACACTCCTACGAGCAGTACTTC | CASGKRGHSYEQYF
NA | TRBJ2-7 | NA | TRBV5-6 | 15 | TGTGCCAGCAGCTGGGGGCCGACCGTTGCCTACGAGCAGTACTTC | CASSWGPTVAYEQYF
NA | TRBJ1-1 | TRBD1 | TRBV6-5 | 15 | TGTGCCAGCAGTAGGGACAGGGGCGGTGTCACTGAAGCTTTCTTT | CASSRDRGGVTEAFF
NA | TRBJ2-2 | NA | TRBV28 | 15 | TGTGCCAGCAGTTTAGGAGGGACGAACACCGGGGAGCTGTTTTTT | CASSLGGTNTGELFF
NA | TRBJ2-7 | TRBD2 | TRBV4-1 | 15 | TGCGCCAGCAGCCAATGGACTAGCGGGTCCTACGAGCAGTACTTC | CASSQWTSGSYEQYF
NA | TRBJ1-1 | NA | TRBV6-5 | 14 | TGTGCCAGCAGACCCAGCCCCGGGTGGCCTGAAGCTTTCTTT | CASRPSPGWPEAFF
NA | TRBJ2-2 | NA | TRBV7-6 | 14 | TGTGCCAGCAGCACCGAAGCGGAGTCCGGGGAGCTGTTTTTT | CASSTEAESGELFF
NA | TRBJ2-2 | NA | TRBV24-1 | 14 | TGTGCCACCAGTGAGAATGGGGCGGGGCGGGAGCTGTTTTTT | CATSENGAGRELFF
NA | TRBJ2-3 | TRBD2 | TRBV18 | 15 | TGTGCCAGCTCACCTTTAGCGGGGAGCACAGATACGCAGTATTTT | CASSPLAGSTDTQYF
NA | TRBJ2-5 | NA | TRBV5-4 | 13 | TGTGCCAGCAGTTTGTCGACGGGAGAGACCCAGTACTTC | CASSLSTGETQYF
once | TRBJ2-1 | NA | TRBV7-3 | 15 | TGTGCCAGCAGCCTCTTTGACAGCTCCTACAATGAGCAGTTCTTC | CASSLFDSSYNEQFF
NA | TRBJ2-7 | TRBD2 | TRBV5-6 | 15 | TGTGCCAGCAGCGCGGGACTAGCGGGAGACTACGAGCAGTACTTC | CASSAGLAGDYEQYF
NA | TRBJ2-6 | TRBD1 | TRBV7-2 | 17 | TGTGCCAGCAGGGAGAGGACAGGGAGCTCTGGGGCCAACGTCCTGACTTTC | CASRERTGSSGANVLTF
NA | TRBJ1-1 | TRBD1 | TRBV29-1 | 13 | TGCAGCGGATGGGACAGGGGGAACACTGAAGCTTTCTTT | CSGWDRGNTEAFF
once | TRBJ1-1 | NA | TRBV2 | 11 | TGTGCCAGCAGTGCCTTCCTTGAAGCTTTCTTT | CASSAFLEAFF
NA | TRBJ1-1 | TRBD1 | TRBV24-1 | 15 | TGTGCCACCAGTGACCCCACGACAGGGGCGACTGAAGCTTTCTTT | CATSDPTTGATEAFF
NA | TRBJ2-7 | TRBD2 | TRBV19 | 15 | TGTGCCAGTAGTCCTAGGACTAGCGGACAATACGAGCAGTACTTC | CASSPRTSGQYEQYF
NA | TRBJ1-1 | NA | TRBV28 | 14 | TGTGCCAGCAGTCCTCGCGACATGAACACTGAAGCTTTCTTT | CASSPRDMNTEAFF
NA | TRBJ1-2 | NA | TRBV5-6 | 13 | TGTGCCAGCAGCTTTGAGGGCCTCTATGGCTACACCTTC | CASSFEGLYGYTF
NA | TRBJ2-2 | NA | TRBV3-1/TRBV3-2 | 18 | TGTGCCAGCAGTTGGAACAGGCGCTTAGGATCGAACACCGGGGAGCTGTTTTTT | CASSWNRRLGSNTGELFF
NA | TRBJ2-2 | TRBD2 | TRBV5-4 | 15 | TGTGCCACCAACCCGGGGGGAATTCCGGCTGGGGAGCTGTTTTTT | CATNPGGIPAGELFF
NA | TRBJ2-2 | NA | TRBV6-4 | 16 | TGTGCCAGCAGGCGACAGGCCGAGAGGAACACCGGGGAGCTGTTTTTT | CASRRQAERNTGELFF
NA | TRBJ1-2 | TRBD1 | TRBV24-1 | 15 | TGTGCCACCAGTGATTCCCGACAGGGCGGTGGGAGCTACACCTTC | CATSDSRQGGGSYTF
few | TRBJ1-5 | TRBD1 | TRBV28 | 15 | TGTGCCAGCAGTAATGGTGGGACAGTTAATCAGCCCCAGCATTTT | CASSNGGTVNQPQHF
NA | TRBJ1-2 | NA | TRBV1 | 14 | TGCACCAGCAGCCAAGAACACAGGGGGAATGGCTACACCTTC | CTSSQEHRGNGYTF
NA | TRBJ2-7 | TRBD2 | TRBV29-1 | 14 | TGCAGCGTTGCCCCCGGGACTAGCGTCTACGAGCAGTACTTC | CSVAPGTSVYEQYF
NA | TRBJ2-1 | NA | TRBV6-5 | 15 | TGTGCCAGCAGTCCCTACAGAAGCTCCTACAATGAGCAGTTCTTC | CASSPYRSSYNEQFF
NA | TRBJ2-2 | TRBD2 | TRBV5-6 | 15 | TGTGCCAGCATCCGAGCGGGAGGGCCCGGCGGGGAGCTGTTTTTT | CASIRAGGPGGELFF
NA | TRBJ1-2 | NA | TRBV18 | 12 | TGTGCCAGCTCAGAGGACAGATGGGGCTACACCTTC | CASSEDRWGYTF
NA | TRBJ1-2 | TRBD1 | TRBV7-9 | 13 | TGTGCCAGCAGCCCGACAGGGGGCCATGGCTACACCTTC | CASSPTGGHGYTF
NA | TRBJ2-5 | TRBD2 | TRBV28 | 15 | TGTGCCAGCAGTTATCTAGCGGGAGGGACCGAGACCCAGTACTTC | CASSYLAGGTETQYF
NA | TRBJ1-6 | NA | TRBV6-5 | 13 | TGTGCCAGCAGTTACAGGGCAGGGTCACCCCTCCACTTT | CASSYRAGSPLHF
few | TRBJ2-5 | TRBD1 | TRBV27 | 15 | TGTGCCAGCAGTTCCCCCCGGACAGGTCATGGGGCCCAGTACTTC | CASSSPRTGHGAQYF
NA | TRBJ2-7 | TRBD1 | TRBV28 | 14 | TGTGCCAGCATCGCTCCGGGACAGTTATACGAGCAGTACTTC | CASIAPGQLYEQYF